This TCR beta chain appears in the sequencing data of a study of tumor-infiltrating lymphocytes in primary liver carcinoma. Germline CDR1 and CDR2: SGHAT and FQNNGV. The CDR3 is made up of 15 amino acids. To note about this clonotype: An end of the junction differs from the germline gene, which may be a read error.

With a constant-region primer, TCR beta cDNA was made from about 0.55 ug of total RNA. Three-round nested multiplex PCR performed with slightly modified ARM-PCR produced the TCR beta libraries. The first two PCR rounds used TRBV1-TRBV30 primers with a Cbeta primer, roughly 10 cycles each. TCRdb analysed the multiplex PCR reads with MiXCR anew, one entry per CDR3 protein. The sample includes about 210,000 distinct CDR3 sequences, just under 85% seen only once; the top ten take roughly 20%. Starting material for RNA and DNA co-extraction consisted of about 20-30 mg of unsorted bulk tissue. Specimen: tumor tissue from primary liver carcinoma. This chain links TRBV11-2 with TRBJ2-5; D ambiguous. This TCR came from a man aged 40-55 years with primary liver carcinoma and hepatitis B virus infection. This CDR3 reads CASSSLQTTKETQYF. The CDR3 bases are TGTGCGAGCAGCTCATTACAAACAACGAAAGAGACCCAGTACTTC.